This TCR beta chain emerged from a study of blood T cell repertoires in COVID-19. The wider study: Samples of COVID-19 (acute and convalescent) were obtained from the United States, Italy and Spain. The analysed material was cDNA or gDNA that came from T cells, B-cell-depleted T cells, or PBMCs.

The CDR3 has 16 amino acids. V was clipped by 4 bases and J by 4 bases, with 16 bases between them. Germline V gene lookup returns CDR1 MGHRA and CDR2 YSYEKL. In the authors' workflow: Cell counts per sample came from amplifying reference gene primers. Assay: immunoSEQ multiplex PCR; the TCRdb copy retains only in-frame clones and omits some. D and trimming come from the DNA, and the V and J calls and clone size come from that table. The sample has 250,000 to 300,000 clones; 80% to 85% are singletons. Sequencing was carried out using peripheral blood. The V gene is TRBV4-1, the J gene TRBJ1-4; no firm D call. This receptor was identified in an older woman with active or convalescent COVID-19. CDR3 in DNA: TGCGCCAGCAGCCCCAAAACGGGGAGTTTTAATGAAAAACTGTTTTTT. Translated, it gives CASSPKTGSFNEKLFF.